The clone carrying this TCR beta chain showed up just a few times. Its antigen is unidentified. The authors' total RNA extraction used unfractionated whole blood. This specimen belongs to a study of human T cells and chemical hapten exposure. Findings and caveats of the study: There was no change with DPC sensitization in TCRs above 1 in 1000 frequency.

The CDR3 is 14 amino acids. Trimming took off 1 base at V and 0 bases at J, with 4 bases between the two ends. Looked up from germline, CDR1 is SQVTM and CDR2 is ANQGSEA. Separate cDNA molecules received unique molecular identifiers, which the library attached to them. Original processing notes: Ranging from roughly 23,224 to 700,000, TCR counts per sample had a median value of 95,638. TCRdb recomputed calls from the reads with MiXCR, one row per CDR3 protein. These V and J calls are TCRdb output, not the study's own analysis. The table includes about 120,000 distinct CDR3 sequences, approximately 9% detected once.

The chain couples TRBV29-1 to TRBJ2-6; D gene uncertain. Input material: whole blood. The source of this sequence is a human donor in good health. Some clones in this sample may be carry-over from other donors' samples. The CDR3 is CSVEADSGANVLTF. DNA of the CDR3: TGCAGCGTTGAAGCGGACTCTGGGGCCAACGTCCTGACTTTC.